The present TCR beta chain was sequenced within a study of CD8 T cells in Susac syndrome. Whole-study findings and limits: That the number of individuals in its TCR sequencing and HLA analysis was relatively small was acknowledged by the study.

Random hexamers were used to reverse transcribe roughly 0.45 to 1 ug of RNA. Multiplex immunoSEQ PCR targeted 54 Vbeta and 13 Jbeta TCR beta segments. Each CDR3 protein is one row after TCRdb ran MiXCR on the immunoSEQ multiplex PCR reads. The table has 300,000 or so distinct CDR3 sequences, 92% seen once; the top ten hold 0.06% to 0.075%. On this clonotype itself: Its specificity is unknown.

The sequenced sample was CD4+ T cells from PBMCs. This TCR was recovered from a human donor with multiple sclerosis.

The CDR3 nucleotides are TGTGCCAGCACGCTGGAAAGGGGAGATACGCAGTATTTT. Translated, it gives CASTLERGDTQYF. The chain is built from TRBV2 and TRBJ2-3, with D perhaps TRBD1 (5 bases). The germline V gene encodes CDR1 SNHLY and CDR2 FYNNEI. Trimming shortened V by 7 bases and J by 5 bases, and 13 bases separated the two germline ends. The CDR3 is made up of 13 amino acids.